The 12 T cell receptor beta chains reported below all come from one sample, sequenced in a study of blood T cell repertoires in COVID-19. Method: immunoSEQ multiplex PCR; TCRdb's copy keeps in-frame clones and lacks some. The data hold roughly 150,000 clones, with approximately 85% observed a single time. The sample taken for sequencing was peripheral blood. These TCRs come from a woman of 80 years or more with COVID-19, enrolled during active disease.

This clone was found a few times. This chain links TRBV7-3 with TRBJ1-6; tentative D call: TRBD1 (6 bases). This CDR3 has 15 residues. Trimming stripped 5 bases from V and 6 bases from J, with 14 bases between. The germline gives CDR1 SGHTA, CDR2 FQGTGA. The CDR3 reads CASSPRTGFNSPLHF. CDR3 DNA sequence: TGTGCCAGCAGCCCGCGAACAGGGTTTAATTCACCCCTCCACTTT.

V usage is TRBV6-1 and J usage is TRBJ1-1, with TRBD1 matching over 9 bases. With V trimmed by 7 bases and J by 5 bases, 8 bases remained unmatched. Germline CDR1 MNHNS, CDR2 SASEGT. This CDR3 contains 14 residues. The CDR3 spells CASNDRGRRTEAFF. DNA for the CDR3: TGTGCCAGCAATGACAGGGGGAGGAGGACTGAAGCTTTCTTT.

V gene TRBV28 combines with J gene TRBJ2-5, with TRBD1 as a possible D gene (5 bases). The germline gives CDR1 MDHEN, CDR2 SYDVKM. Trimming left V 7 bases short and J 5 bases short, with 17 bases between. The CDR3 is 14 amino acids. The CDR3 sequence: CASTLDTAGETQYF. Written as DNA, the CDR3 is TGTGCCAGCACCCTGGACACGGCAGGGGAGACCCAGTACTTC.

V gene TRBV7-3 combines with J gene TRBJ2-1, with 11 bases fitting TRBD2. V shed 4 bases and J 6 bases; nucleotides not matched to a gene: 11. Germline V lookup: CDR1 SGHTA, CDR2 FQGTGA. This CDR3 comprises 17 residues. The CDR3: CASSSSGASGRSNEQFF. The CDR3 region has the DNA TGTGCCAGCAGCTCCTCAGGGGCTAGCGGGAGGTCCAATGAGCAGTTCTTC.

This chain connects TRBV21-1 to TRBJ2-7; the table's D call, TRBD1, has no DNA check behind it. TRBV21-1 is a recognized pseudogene. The CDR3 has 13 residues. CDR3 region: CASNTPGGQGLYF. As DNA, the CDR3 is TGTGCCAGCAACACACCGGGGGGACAGGGGCTGTACTTC.

The chain couples TRBV28 to TRBJ2-7, with 9 bases aligning to TRBD1. The germline V gene encodes CDR1 MDHEN and CDR2 SYDVKM. The V and J ends lost 7 bases and 4 bases, in that order; junction bases with no gene match: 8. CDR3 length: 14 residues. The CDR3 loop reads CASTRQGDLYEQYF. Here the CDR3 DNA reads TGTGCCAGCACCCGACAGGGGGACCTTTACGAGCAGTACTTC.

The V and J genes are TRBV11-1 and TRBJ1-2, with D tentatively TRBD1 (5 bases). Germline values: CDR1 SGHAT, CDR2 FQDESV (reference sequence). V lost 3 bases to trimming and J lost 3 bases, with 14 bases between them. The CDR3 length is 15 residues. The CDR3 here is CASSFGGNEYYGYTF. The CDR3 nucleotides are TGTGCCAGCAGCTTCGGGGGGAATGAGTACTATGGCTACACCTTC.

The chain has TRBV28 and TRBJ1-1, with D possibly TRBD1 on 6 matching bases. Trimming stripped 7 bases from V and 4 bases from J, with 16 bases between. The CDR3 is 14 residues long. Per germline, CDR1 MDHEN and CDR2 SYDVKM. This CDR3 is CASTKLTGRTEAFF. The CDR3 bases are TGTGCCAGCACCAAGCTGACAGGTCGCACTGAAGCTTTCTTT.

There are a few counts of this clone. V is TRBV11-1 and J is TRBJ2-7; the match to TRBD2 covers 10 bases. V shed 5 bases, J shed 1 base, and the junction held 2 bases outside the gene matches. The CDR3 covers 14 residues. The germline V gene encodes CDR1 SGHAT and CDR2 FQDESV (reference sequence). CDR3 bases: TGTGCCAGCAGCAGTAGCGGGAGGTCCTACGAGCAGTACTTC. This gives the protein CASSSSGRSYEQYF.

V usage is TRBV2 and J usage is TRBJ2-3; D unclear. The CDR3 totals 14 residues. CDR1 SNHLY and CDR2 FYNNEI come from the germline V gene. V was clipped by 4 bases and J by 1 base, with 9 bases between them. CDR3 nucleotide sequence: TGTGCCAGCAGTGTTGGGCAGGGCACAGATACGCAGTATTTT. The encoded protein is CASSVGQGTDTQYF.

The rearrangement links TRBV10-3 to TRBJ2-7; 8 bases are shared with TRBD2. This CDR3 is 15 amino acids long. V lost 7 bases and J lost 2; bases outside the gene matches: 10. Germline V CDR1 and CDR2: ENHRY, SYGVKD. This CDR3 is CAIMARGAGTYEQYF. For the CDR3, the DNA is TGTGCCATCATGGCGCGGGGGGCGGGCACCTACGAGCAGTACTTC.

The gene calls are TRBV19 and TRBJ2-1; a weak D match, TRBD1 (6 bases). Per the germline V gene, CDR1 is LNHDA and CDR2 is SQIVND (reference sequence). The V end lost 5 bases, the J end lost 4 bases, and 12 bases lay between the germline ends. There are 14 residues in the CDR3. CDR3 loop: CASSYSRGYNEQFF. CDR3 sequence (DNA): TGTGCCAGTAGTTATTCCAGGGGATACAATGAGCAGTTCTTC.